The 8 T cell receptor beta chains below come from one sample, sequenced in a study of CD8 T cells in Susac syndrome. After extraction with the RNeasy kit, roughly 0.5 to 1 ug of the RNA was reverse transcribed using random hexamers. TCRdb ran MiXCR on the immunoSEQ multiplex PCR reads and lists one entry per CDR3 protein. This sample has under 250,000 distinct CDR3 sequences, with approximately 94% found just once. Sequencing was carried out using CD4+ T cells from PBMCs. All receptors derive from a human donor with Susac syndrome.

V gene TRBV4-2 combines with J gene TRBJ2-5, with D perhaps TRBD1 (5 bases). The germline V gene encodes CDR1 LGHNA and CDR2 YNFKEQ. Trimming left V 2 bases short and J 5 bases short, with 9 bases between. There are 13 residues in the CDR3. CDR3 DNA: TGTGCCAGCAGCCAAAGAAGGGGTGAGACCCAGTACTTC. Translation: CASSQRRGETQYF.

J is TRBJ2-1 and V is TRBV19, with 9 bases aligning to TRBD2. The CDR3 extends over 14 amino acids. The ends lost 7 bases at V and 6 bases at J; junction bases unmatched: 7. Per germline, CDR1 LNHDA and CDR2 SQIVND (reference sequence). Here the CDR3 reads CASKGRGGVNEQFF. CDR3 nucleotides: TGTGCCAGTAAAGGGCGGGGGGGCGTCAATGAGCAGTTCTTC.

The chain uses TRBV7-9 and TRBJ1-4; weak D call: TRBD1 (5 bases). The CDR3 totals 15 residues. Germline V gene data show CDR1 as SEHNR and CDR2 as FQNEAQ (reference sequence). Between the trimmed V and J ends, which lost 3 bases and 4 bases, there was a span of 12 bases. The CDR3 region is CASSFGRGDNEKLFF. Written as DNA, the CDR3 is TGTGCCAGCAGCTTCGGACGGGGGGATAATGAAAAACTGTTTTTT.

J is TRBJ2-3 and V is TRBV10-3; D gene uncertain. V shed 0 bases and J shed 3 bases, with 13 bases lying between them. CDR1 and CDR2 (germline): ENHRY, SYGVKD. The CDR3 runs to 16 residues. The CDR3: CAISESLGMRTDTQYF. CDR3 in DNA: TGTGCCATCAGTGAGTCCCTGGGGATGAGGACAGATACGCAGTATTTT.

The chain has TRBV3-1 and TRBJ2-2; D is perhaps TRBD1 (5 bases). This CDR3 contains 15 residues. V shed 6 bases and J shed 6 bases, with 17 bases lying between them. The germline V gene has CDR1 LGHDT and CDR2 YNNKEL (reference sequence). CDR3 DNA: TGTGCCAGCAGGCAGGGTCGGGCCGGCGCCGGGGAGCTGTTTTTT. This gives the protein CASRQGRAGAGELFF.

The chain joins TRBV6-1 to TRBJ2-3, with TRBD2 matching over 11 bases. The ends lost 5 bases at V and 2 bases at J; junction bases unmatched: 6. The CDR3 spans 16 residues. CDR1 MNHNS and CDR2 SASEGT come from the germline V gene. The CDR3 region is CASSRDSGGATDTQYF. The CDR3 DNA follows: TGTGCCAGCAGTCGTGATAGCGGGGGGGCCACAGATACGCAGTATTTT.

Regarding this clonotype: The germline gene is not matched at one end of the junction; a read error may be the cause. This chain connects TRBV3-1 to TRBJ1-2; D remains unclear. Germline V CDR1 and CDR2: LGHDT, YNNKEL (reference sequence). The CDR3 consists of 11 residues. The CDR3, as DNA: TGTGCCAGCAGCCACCGGGAATCGCCCGCCTTC. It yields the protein CASSHRESPAF.

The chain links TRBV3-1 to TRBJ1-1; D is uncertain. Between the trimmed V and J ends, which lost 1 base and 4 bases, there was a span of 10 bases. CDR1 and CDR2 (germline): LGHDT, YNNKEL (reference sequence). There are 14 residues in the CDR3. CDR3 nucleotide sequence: TGTGCCAGCAGCCAAGTAGGCCGAAGCACTGAAGCTTTCTTT. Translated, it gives CASSQVGRSTEAFF.